These 27 T cell receptor beta chains share one sample of origin, sequenced in a study of blood T cells in healthy people across ages. A sample-barcoded 5' primer and a J-beta primer mix were used in a second PCR of roughly 7 to 12 cycles. TCRdb ran MiXCR on the 5' RACE reads and lists one entry per CDR3 protein. The table includes fewer than 800,000 distinct CDR3 sequences, more than 20% detected once. The sample taken for sequencing was blood. Receptors originate from a man between 65 and 80 years old in good health.

This clonotype was recorded at least ten times. The CDR3 nucleotides are TGCGCCAGCAGCTTGGTCGGGGCTAGTAGTGAAGCTTTCTTT. Amino acids: CASSLVGASSEAFF. V usage is TRBV5-1 and J usage is TRBJ1-1; D is possibly TRBD1 (5 bases). Trimming took 0 bases from V and 7 from J, leaving 13 bases between them. Germline assignment: CDR1 SGHRS and CDR2 YFSETQ. This CDR3 has 14 residues.

This clonotype was found a few times. This sequence joins TRBV5-1 and TRBJ1-1; 7 nucleotides match TRBD1. V gave up 4 bases and J gave up 3 bases; unmatched junction bases: 9. Looked up from germline, CDR1 is SGHRS and CDR2 is YFSETQ. The CDR3 is 15 residues long. CDR3 in amino acids: CASSRKTGLHTEAFF. CDR3 DNA sequence: TGCGCCAGCAGCAGGAAGACAGGGTTGCACACTGAAGCTTTCTTT.

This clonotype was seen more than once but under ten times. V gene TRBV5-1 combines with J gene TRBJ1-3; D is possibly TRBD1 (6 bases). Germline CDR1 is SGHRS and CDR2 is YFSETQ. Trimming stripped 3 bases from V and 2 bases from J, with 9 bases between. The CDR3 loop spans 14 amino acids. CDR3 sequence: CASSSAGAGNTIYF. The CDR3 DNA reads as TGCGCCAGCAGCTCCGCAGGGGCTGGAAACACCATATATTTT.

This clonotype was detected a few times. The chain joins TRBV7-2 to TRBJ2-5, with D tentatively TRBD1 (5 bases). The J call could be wrong; TRBJ2-1 is a better fit for the DNA end. Looked up from germline, CDR1 is SGHTA and CDR2 is FQGNSA. The CDR3 spans 16 residues. This CDR3 reads CASSLNWAGKGNEQFF. The CDR3 bases are TGTGCCAGCAGCTTAAACTGGGCAGGGAAGGGCAATGAGCAGTTCTTC.

The rearrangement links TRBV25-1 to TRBJ2-6; tentatively, D is TRBD1 (6 bases). CDR3 size: 16 residues. V gave up 3 bases and J gave up 0 bases, with 9 bases separating them. Per the germline V gene, CDR1 is MGHDK and CDR2 is SYGVNS. In DNA, the CDR3 is TGTGCCAGCAGTGATTTGGACAGCTCTGGGGCCAACGTCCTGACTTTC. This sequence encodes CASSDLDSSGANVLTF.

The rearrangement uses TRBV5-1 and TRBJ2-2; TRBD2 aligns across 9 bases. Looked up from germline, CDR1 is SGHRS and CDR2 is YFSETQ. The trim removed 4 bases at V and 7 bases at J, leaving 2 bases unmatched. The CDR3 has 13 amino acids. This chain's CDR3 is CASSMREGGELFF. CDR3 nucleotides: TGCGCCAGCAGCATGCGGGAGGGCGGGGAGCTGTTTTTT.

This clonotype was observed a handful of times. This sequence joins TRBV5-6 and TRBJ2-7; perhaps TRBD2 as D (5 bases). CDR3 length: 12 amino acids. V gave up 6 bases and J gave up 1 base, with 8 bases separating them. Germline CDR1 reads SGHDT; CDR2 reads YYEEEE. The CDR3 spells CASTAASYEQYF. CDR3 coding DNA: TGTGCCAGCACAGCGGCATCCTACGAGCAGTACTTC.

There are a few counts of this clonotype. The V and J genes are TRBV30 and TRBJ2-1, with D tentatively TRBD1 (6 bases). Germline lookup yields CDR1 GTSNPN and CDR2 SVGIG (reference sequence). Deletions cut 2 bases from V and 7 bases from J, with 12 bases between. The CDR3 totals 13 residues. CDR3 DNA: TGTGCCTGGAGTACCCAGGGGCTAAATGAGCAGTTCTTC. It translates to CAWSTQGLNEQFF.

In this sample, this clonotype turned up many times. The rearrangement uses TRBV29-1 and TRBJ2-7; possible D gene TRBD2, 6 bases. Trimming pared 4 bases from V and 0 bases from J, leaving 10 bases between. This CDR3 contains 13 residues. The germline V gene encodes CDR1 SQVTM and CDR2 ANQGSEA. Written as DNA, the CDR3 is TGCAGCGTTGGGGACTCAAGCTCCTACGAGCAGTACTTC. Amino acid sequence: CSVGDSSSYEQYF.

This chain connects TRBV20-1 to TRBJ1-2; the D gene is possibly TRBD1 (6 bases). V dropped 8 bases and J dropped 2 bases, with 15 bases sitting between them. The CDR3 has 13 residues. Germline V gene data show CDR1 as DFQATT and CDR2 as SNEGSKA (reference sequence). For the CDR3, the DNA is TGCAGTCCCTTCGGGGACAAGAACTATGGCTACACCTTC. It yields the protein CSPFGDKNYGYTF.

This clonotype was found a few times. At one end, the junction sequence differs from germline, possibly due to a read error. This rearrangement joins TRBV7-2 to TRBJ2-5; D perhaps matches TRBD1 (6 bases). CDR3 length: 16 amino acids. Germline V lookup: CDR1 SGHTA, CDR2 FQGNSA. The CDR3 is CASRPDGTPYSYKQHF. As DNA, the CDR3 is TGTGCCAGCAGACCCGACGGGACACCTTACTCCTACAAGCAGCACTTC.

This clonotype was counted ten times or more. The chain carries TRBV20-1 and TRBJ2-5, with 10 positions matching TRBD2. This CDR3 spans 16 amino acids. The V gene's germline CDR1 is DFQATT and CDR2 SNEGSKA (reference sequence). Trimming removed 2 bases from V and 0 bases from J; junction bases left unmatched: 6. The CDR3 spells CSARFPGLANQETQYF. CDR3 sequence (DNA): TGCAGTGCTAGATTTCCGGGACTAGCGAACCAAGAGACCCAGTACTTC.

This clonotype showed up just a few times. The chain links TRBV12-1 to TRBJ1-1. TRBV12-1 is classified as a pseudogene. The CDR3 totals 13 residues. The CDR3 here is CASSFKWGTEAFF. The CDR3 bases are TGTGCCAGCAGCTTTAAGTGGGGCACTGAAGCTTTCTTT.

The chain is built from TRBV6-5 and TRBJ2-1; 9 nucleotides match TRBD1. This CDR3 region has 15 residues. V was pared by 3 bases and J by 8 bases, with 8 bases of the junction left unmatched. The germline V gene encodes CDR1 MNHEY and CDR2 SVGAGI. The CDR3 DNA is TGTGCCAGCAGTTATCCGGGACAGGGAAGGCATGAGCAGTTCTTC. Its protein product is CASSYPGQGRHEQFF.

J is TRBJ2-7 and V is TRBV28; a possible D gene is TRBD1 (7 bases). The germline V and J ends were trimmed by 7 bases and 2 bases, with 15 bases remaining between them. The CDR3 extends over 14 amino acids. Germline V gene sequence: CDR1 MDHEN, CDR2 SYDVKM. The CDR3 sequence is CASIAGTAAYEQYF. The CDR3 DNA reads TGTGCCAGCATCGCGGGGACAGCAGCCTACGAGCAGTACTTC.

The CDR3 DNA follows: TGTGCCAGCAGCAGAGCGGGAGGGCTGAATGAGCAGTTCTTC. This sequence encodes CASSRAGGLNEQFF. This rearrangement joins TRBV14 to TRBJ2-5; 10 positions match TRBD2. The J call may be in error: the DNA end matches TRBJ2-1 better. Per the germline V gene, CDR1 is SGHDN and CDR2 is FVKESK. CDR3 length equals 14 residues.

The chain has TRBV3-1 and TRBJ1-4, with 9 bases matching TRBD1. This CDR3 has 14 amino acids. V lost 3 bases, J lost 8 bases, and 4 bases stayed unmatched. CDR1 is LGHDT, CDR2 YNNKEL, per germline (reference sequence). CDR3 residues: CASSHGGQGEKLFF. The CDR3 DNA reads TGTGCCAGCAGCCATGGGGGACAGGGAGAAAAACTGTTTTTT.

The rearrangement links TRBV12-3 or TRBV12-4 to TRBJ1-2, with 9 bases matching TRBD1. The length of the CDR3 is 15 residues. Losses at the gene ends were 6 bases for V and 2 bases for J; bases not matched to a gene: 7. The CDR3 DNA reads TGTGCCAGCAGCTCCACCGGGACAGGGAACTATGGCTACACCTTC. It encodes CASSSTGTGNYGYTF.

This clonotype was found a few times. V is TRBV5-1 and J is TRBJ2-5; 10 nucleotides line up with TRBD1. Germline CDR1 reads SGHRS; CDR2 reads YFSETQ. The CDR3 is 16 amino acids. V dropped 1 base and J dropped 5; count of bases not matched to a gene: 8. The CDR3 spells CASSLTTGTGVETQYF. The CDR3 nucleotides read TGCGCCAGCAGCTTGACCACCGGGACAGGGGTGGAGACCCAGTACTTC.

This clonotype was seen repeatedly, ten times or more. This chain links TRBV24-1 with TRBJ2-1; either TRBD1 or TRBD2 may supply D (5 bases each). Per germline, CDR1 KGHDR and CDR2 SFDVKD. The CDR3 is 13 amino acids. V lost 4 bases, J lost 12 bases, and 15 bases lay in between. CDR3 sequence (DNA): TGTGCCACCAGTGAGCCCGGGGCTAGAGTGCAGTTCTTC. It encodes CATSEPGARVQFF.

DNA for the CDR3: TGTGCCAGCAGCTTAGACCCTTCGGGGTTGTACGAGCAGTACTTC. It translates to CASSLDPSGLYEQYF. V is TRBV7-2 and J is TRBJ2-7; D may be TRBD2 (5 bases). The germline V gene encodes CDR1 SGHTA and CDR2 FQGNSA. Trimming removed 1 base at V and 4 bases at J, with 14 bases between. The CDR3 extends over 15 amino acids.

This clonotype has only a few counts. The gene calls are TRBV4-1 and TRBJ1-4; no reliable D call. The CDR3 runs to 15 residues. CDR1 MGHRA and CDR2 YSYEKL come from the germline V gene. Trimming pared 0 bases from V and 4 bases from J, leaving 9 bases between. The CDR3 reads CASSQDYNINEKLFF. DNA for the CDR3: TGCGCCAGCAGCCAAGATTATAACATTAATGAAAAACTGTTTTTT.

This clonotype was recorded a few times. The chain joins TRBV28 to TRBJ2-3; the D is unclear. From germline, CDR1 is MDHEN and CDR2 SYDVKM. CDR3 size: 15 residues. Deletions cut 1 base from V and 2 bases from J, with 10 bases between. The CDR3 sequence: CASSLSATNTDTQYF. The DNA of the CDR3 is TGTGCCAGCAGTTTATCGGCTACCAACACAGATACGCAGTATTTT.

In its sample, this clonotype was seen a few times. This CDR3 reads CASSIRTSGASTDTQYF. The CDR3 DNA reads as TGCGCCAGCAGCATCCGGACTAGCGGGGCTAGCACAGATACGCAGTATTTT. The chain links TRBV5-1 to TRBJ2-3, with 12 bases matching TRBD2. This CDR3 is 17 amino acids long. V was pared by 4 bases and J by 0 bases, with 6 bases of the junction left unmatched. The V gene's germline CDR1 is SGHRS and CDR2 YFSETQ.

This clonotype was found many times. At one end the junction does not follow the germline gene, possibly because of a read error. The chain has TRBV7-7 and TRBJ2-1; tentatively, D is TRBD2 (5 bases). The CDR3 covers 13 residues. Germline CDR1 is SSHAT and CDR2 is FNYEAQ (reference sequence). CDR3 region: CASSQDSGNEQFF. The CDR3 DNA sequence: TGTGCTAGCAGTCAGGACTCCGGCAATGAGCAGTTCTTC.

The chain carries TRBV11-2 and TRBJ2-5; no firm D call. Germline V gene data show CDR1 as SGHAT and CDR2 as FQNNGV. There are 13 residues in the CDR3. The V end was cut by 5 bases, the J end by 2 bases, with 9 bases between. The CDR3 region is CASSADLQETQYF. The CDR3, as DNA: TGTGCCAGCAGCGCTGACCTACAAGAGACCCAGTACTTC.

The V call is TRBV7-2, the J call TRBJ2-3; 8 nucleotides match TRBD2. This CDR3 spans 16 amino acids. Germline values: CDR1 SGHTA, CDR2 FQGNSA. Trimming took 3 bases from V and 7 from J; bases not matched to a gene: 12. DNA of the CDR3: TGTGCCAGCAGCTTCATGACGGGAGGGCCGCGGAATACGCAGTATTTT. Translating it yields CASSFMTGGPRNTQYF.